Listed below are T cell receptor beta chains from one sample, sequenced in a study of T cell changes during pregnancy in multiple sclerosis. Repertoires were generated with immunoSEQ multiplex PCR, while TCRdb's copy carries only in-frame clones and drops some. The sample lists around 72,000 clones; 85% to 95% were seen once. The material sequenced was CD4+ T cells from peripheral blood mononuclear cells, taken before pregnancy. The source is a female donor with multiple sclerosis, enrolled in a pregnancy study. Each CDR3 is given with its conserved first and last residue. Each record gives: clone size, V gene, D gene, J gene, CDR3 DNA, CDR3 protein. A D gene is named only where the DNA matches it firmly. Not all rows give a size; the values are once, few, many and, for expanded clones, a class.

-,TRBV2,-,TRBJ1-4,TGTGCCAGCAGTGACTGGACGGGGGGTGAAAAACTGTTTTTT,CASSDWTGGEKLFF
-,TRBV4-1,TRBD2,TRBJ2-1,TGCGCCAGCAGCCAAGATAATCCTATCTCCACTAGCGGGGATATCAATGAGCAGTTCTTC,CASSQDNPISTSGDINEQFF
-,TRBV6-1,TRBD2,TRBJ2-3,TGTGCCAGCAGTGAAGACAAGGGTAGCGGGGTGTTCTCCGAGACAGATACGCAGTATTTT,CASSEDKGSGVFSETDTQYF
-,TRBV4-3,-,TRBJ1-4,TGCGCCAGCAGCCTCTCTGTATTGGGAGCTAATGAAAAACTGTTTTTT,CASSLSVLGANEKLFF
-,TRBV11-2,-,TRBJ1-5,TGTGCCAGCAGCTTAATACCAGGATATCAGCCCCAGCATTTT,CASSLIPGYQPQHF
-,TRBV6-1,TRBD1,TRBJ1-5,TGTGCCAGCAGGGGACAGGGGGCTCGGAATCAGCCCCAGCATTTT,CASRGQGARNQPQHF
few,TRBV4-1,-,TRBJ1-2,TGCGCCAGCAGCCAAGTGCGGGGGGCAGTGACCTATGGCTACACCTTC,CASSQVRGAVTYGYTF
-,TRBV5-4,-,TRBJ2-1,TGTGCCAGCAGCTTGAGTCAGGATAATACGAATGAGCAGTTCTTC,CASSLSQDNTNEQFF
-,TRBV27,-,TRBJ1-2,TGTGCCAGCAGTCCCGGGGGGGACGGGCGGCTGGTCTATGGCTACACCTTC,CASSPGGDGRLVYGYTF
-,TRBV28,-,TRBJ1-6,TGTGCCAGCAGTTTAGTCGGTTCACCCCTCCACTTT,CASSLVGSPLHF
-,TRBV19,-,TRBJ1-3,TGTGCCAGTAGTGGAGGGGCTCGAAACACCATATATTTT,CASSGGARNTIYF
few,TRBV7-9,-,TRBJ1-1,TGTGCCAGCAGCTTAGCAGTGTCGGACACTGAAGCTTTCTTT,CASSLAVSDTEAFF
-,TRBV15,-,TRBJ1-4,TGTGCCACCAGCAGAGATCGTGGGCCAGGAAGGGGAAAACTGTTTTTT,CATSRDRGPGRGKLFF
-,TRBV2,-,TRBJ2-7,TGTGCCAGCAGTCCTAACTCTTTGGTTGAGCAGTACTTC,CASSPNSLVEQYF
-,TRBV9,-,TRBJ2-1,TGTGCCAGCAGCGTAGTTGGGGCCCAAAATGAGCAGTTCTTC,CASSVVGAQNEQFF
-,TRBV6-1,TRBD2,TRBJ2-7,TGTGCCAGCAGTGTCTCGGGACTAGGATCCGAGCAGTACTTC,CASSVSGLGSEQYF
-,TRBV6-1,-,TRBJ1-5,TGTGCCAGCAGTTGGCAGGGAAAGGAAGCTCAGCCCCAGCATTTT,CASSWQGKEAQPQHF
-,TRBV6-1,TRBD2,TRBJ2-7,TGTGCCAGCAGGTACGGGGGGGAAGGGGTCGAGCAGTACTTC,CASRYGGEGVEQYF
-,TRBV5-1,-,TRBJ2-2,TGCGCCAGCAGGCGAGGCAAGGTCCCCGAAAACACCGGGGAGCTGTTTTTT,CASRRGKVPENTGELFF
-,TRBV29-1,TRBD1,TRBJ1-1,TGCAGCGTTAAACAGGGGCAGAACACTGAAGCTTTCTTT,CSVKQGQNTEAFF
-,TRBV7-9,TRBD1,TRBJ1-6,TGTGCCAGCAACATAGGGACAGACTATAATTCACCCCTCCACTTT,CASNIGTDYNSPLHF
-,TRBV11-2,-,TRBJ2-5,TGTGCCAGCAGCTTAGAGGGAGAGAGGAGTACCCAGTACTTC,CASSLEGERSTQYF
-,TRBV23-1,-,TRBJ2-1,TGCGCCAGCAGTCAAAATTTGACAGTAACCTACAATGAGCAGTTCTTC,CASSQNLTVTYNEQFF
-,TRBV19,TRBD2,TRBJ2-3,TGTGCCAGTAGTCTCGATAGCGGGAGGGCGCACACAGATACGCAGTATTTT,CASSLDSGRAHTDTQYF
-,TRBV6-4,TRBD2,TRBJ2-1,TGTGCCAGCAGCGCCCTAGCGGGAGGACGTGAGCAGTTCTTC,CASSALAGGREQFF
-,TRBV7-3,-,TRBJ1-5,TGTGCCAGCAGCTTCTGTTTAGTACAGCCCCAGCATTTT,CASSFCLVQPQHF
-,TRBV6-5,TRBD1,TRBJ2-7,TGTGCCACCAACAGGGGGAACGAGCAGTACTTC,CATNRGNEQYF
-,TRBV28,-,TRBJ2-7,TGTGCCACCGACGGGGTGGCTAGCAGCTACGAGCAGTACTTC,CATDGVASSYEQYF
once,TRBV6-5,TRBD1,TRBJ1-5,TGTGCCAGCAAGGACAGGGGGTCGAATCAGCCCCAGCATTTT,CASKDRGSNQPQHF
-,TRBV5-6,-,TRBJ2-3,TGTGCCAGCAGCTCCACTACAGATACGCAGTATTTT,CASSSTTDTQYF
once,TRBV30,TRBD1,TRBJ2-5,TGTGCCTGGAGTACCCAGACAGGGGCCCAAGAGACCCAGTACTTC,CAWSTQTGAQETQYF
once,TRBV27,-,TRBJ2-2,TGTGCCAGCAGTTGGGCGACGAACACCGGGGAGCTGTTTTTT,CASSWATNTGELFF
once,TRBV7-2,-,TRBJ2-3,TGTGCCAGCAGCCTTGGGGGGGGCTGGGATACGCAGTATTTT,CASSLGGGWDTQYF
once,TRBV28,-,TRBJ1-6,TGTGCCAGCAGACTAGGGTTGAGCTCCTATAATTCACCCCTCCACTTT,CASRLGLSSYNSPLHF
-,TRBV19,-,TRBJ1-2,TGTGCCAGTAGCCCCCGGGGAGCGGGTCGTTTGGATGGCTACACCTTC,CASSPRGAGRLDGYTF
-,TRBV2,TRBD1,TRBJ2-5,TGTGCCAGCGTCCGGGACAGGGAAGAGACCCAGTACTTC,CASVRDREETQYF
-,TRBV7-9,TRBD2,TRBJ2-5,TGTGCCAGCAGCTCCGGACTAGCGGGAGCTGAGACCCAGTACTTC,CASSSGLAGAETQYF
-,TRBV7-9,-,TRBJ2-3,TGTGCCAGCAGCTTAGCGACTAGCACAGATACGCAGTATTTT,CASSLATSTDTQYF
-,TRBV15,-,TRBJ1-4,TGTGCCACCAGCAAGGCCGGGGGAGGTGAAAAACTGTTTTTT,CATSKAGGGEKLFF
-,TRBV18,-,TRBJ2-7,TGTGCCAGCTCACAGCGGACAGATCCCTACGAGCAGTACTTC,CASSQRTDPYEQYF
-,TRBV7-2,-,TRBJ1-6,TGTGCCAGCAGCTTAGGGGGGGGACACTCCTATAATTCACCCCTCCACTTT,CASSLGGGHSYNSPLHF
once,TRBV5-4,TRBD1,TRBJ2-1,TGTGCCAGCAGCTCGGACAGGGGAAGATACAATGAGCAGTTCTTC,CASSSDRGRYNEQFF
-,TRBV27,-,TRBJ2-2,TGTGCCAGCAGTTTGCGAGGGGAGCTGTTTTTT,CASSLRGELFF
-,TRBV5-1,TRBD1,TRBJ1-2,TGCGCCAGCAGCTTGGAAGGATTGCCGAGGACAGGGCTCATGAGCTACACCTTC,CASSLEGLPRTGLMSYTF
-,TRBV7-7,TRBD2,TRBJ2-5,TGTGCCAGCAGCCCAGGGACTAGCGGGGAGACCCAGTACTTC,CASSPGTSGETQYF
once,TRBV5-8,-,TRBJ2-3,TGTGCCAGCAGCTTGGATTCCCCACCAGGAACGCAGTATTTT,CASSLDSPPGTQYF
-,TRBV6-5,-,TRBJ2-7,TGTGCCAGCAGTTACTCCCCAGGGTACTACGAGCAGTACTTC,CASSYSPGYYEQYF
-,TRBV27,-,TRBJ2-7,TGTGCCAGCAGTTTAACACAGGTCCTGGGCGAGCAGTACTTC,CASSLTQVLGEQYF
-,TRBV27,TRBD2,TRBJ2-5,TGTGCCAGCAGTCTGAGGACTAGCGGGGGGGCGTTTTTGGAGACCCAGTACTTC,CASSLRTSGGAFLETQYF
-,TRBV7-2,-,TRBJ2-7,TGTGCCAGCAGCTTCAGGCTTGGGGAGCAGTACTTC,CASSFRLGEQYF